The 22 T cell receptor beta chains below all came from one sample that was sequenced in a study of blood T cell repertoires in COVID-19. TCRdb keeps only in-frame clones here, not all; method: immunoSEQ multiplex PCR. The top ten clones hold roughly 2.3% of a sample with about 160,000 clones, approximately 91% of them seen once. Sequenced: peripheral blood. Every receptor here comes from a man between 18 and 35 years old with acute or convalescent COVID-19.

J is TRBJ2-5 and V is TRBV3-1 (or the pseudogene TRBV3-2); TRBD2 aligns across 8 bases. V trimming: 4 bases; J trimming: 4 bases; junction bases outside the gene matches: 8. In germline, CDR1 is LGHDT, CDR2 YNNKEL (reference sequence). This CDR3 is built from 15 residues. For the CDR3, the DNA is TGTGCCAGCAGCCCTTATTCGGGGGGGGGAGAGACCCAGTACTTC. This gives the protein CASSPYSGGGETQYF.

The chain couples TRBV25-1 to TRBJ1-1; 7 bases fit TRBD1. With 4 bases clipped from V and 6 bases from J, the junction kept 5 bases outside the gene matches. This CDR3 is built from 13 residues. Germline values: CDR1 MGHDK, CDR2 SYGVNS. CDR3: CASSALDRAEAFF. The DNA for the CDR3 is TGTGCCAGCAGTGCACTCGACAGGGCTGAAGCTTTCTTT.

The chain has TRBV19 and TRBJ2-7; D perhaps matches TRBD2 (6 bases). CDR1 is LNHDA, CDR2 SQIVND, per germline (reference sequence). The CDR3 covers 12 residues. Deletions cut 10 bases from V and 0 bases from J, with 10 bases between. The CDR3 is CATRRDSYEQYF. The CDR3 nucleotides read TGTGCCACCCGGCGGGACTCCTACGAGCAGTACTTC.

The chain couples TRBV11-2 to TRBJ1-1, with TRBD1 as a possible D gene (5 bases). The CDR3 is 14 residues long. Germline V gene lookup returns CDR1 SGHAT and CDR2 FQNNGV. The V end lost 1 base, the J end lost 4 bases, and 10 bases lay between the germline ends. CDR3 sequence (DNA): TGTGCCAGCAGCTTAGCAGGGTGGGGCACTGAAGCTTTCTTT. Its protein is CASSLAGWGTEAFF.

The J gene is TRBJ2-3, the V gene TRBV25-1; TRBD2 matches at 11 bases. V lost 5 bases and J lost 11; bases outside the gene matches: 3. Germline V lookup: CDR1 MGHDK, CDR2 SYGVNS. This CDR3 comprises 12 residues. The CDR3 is CASSSSGRGQYF. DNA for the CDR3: TGTGCCAGCAGTAGTAGCGGGAGGGGGCAGTATTTT.

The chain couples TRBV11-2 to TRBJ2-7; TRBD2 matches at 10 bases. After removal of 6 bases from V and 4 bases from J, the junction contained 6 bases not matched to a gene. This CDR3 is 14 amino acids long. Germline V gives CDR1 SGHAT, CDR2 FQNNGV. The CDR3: CASRRTSGPYEQYF. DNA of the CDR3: TGTGCCAGCAGGAGGACTAGCGGACCTTACGAGCAGTACTTC. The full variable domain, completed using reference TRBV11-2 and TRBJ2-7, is EAGVAQSPRYKIIEKRQSVAFWCNPISGHATLYWYQQILGQGPKLLIQFQNNGVVDDSQLPKDRFSAERLKGVDSTLKIQPAKLEDSAVYLCASRRTSGPYEQYFGPGTRLTVT.

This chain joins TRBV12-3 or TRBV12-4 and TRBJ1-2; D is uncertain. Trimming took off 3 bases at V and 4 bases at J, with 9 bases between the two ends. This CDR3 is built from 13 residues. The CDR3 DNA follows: TGTGCCAGCAGTTTGGGTCAGGCCTATGGCTACACCTTC. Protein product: CASSLGQAYGYTF.

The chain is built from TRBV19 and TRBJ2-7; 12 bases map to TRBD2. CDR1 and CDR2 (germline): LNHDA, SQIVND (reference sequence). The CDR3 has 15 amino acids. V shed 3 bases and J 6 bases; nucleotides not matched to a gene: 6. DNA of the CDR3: TGTGCCAGTAGTATGAGACTAGCGGGAGCCCGCGAGCAGTACTTC. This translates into CASSMRLAGAREQYF.

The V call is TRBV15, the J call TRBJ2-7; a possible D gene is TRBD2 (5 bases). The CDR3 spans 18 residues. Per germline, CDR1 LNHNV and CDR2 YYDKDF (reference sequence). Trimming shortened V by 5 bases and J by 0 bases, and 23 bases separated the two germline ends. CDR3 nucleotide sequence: TGTGCCACCAGCGGACTGATTACCGGGTCTCTCAGCTCCTACGAGCAGTACTTC. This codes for CATSGLITGSLSSYEQYF.

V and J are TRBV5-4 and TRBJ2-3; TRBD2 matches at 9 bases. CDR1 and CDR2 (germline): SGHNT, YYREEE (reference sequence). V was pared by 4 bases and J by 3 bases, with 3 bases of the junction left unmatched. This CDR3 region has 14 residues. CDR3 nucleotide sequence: TGTGCCAGCAGCATGACTAGCGGAACAGATACGCAGTATTTT. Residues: CASSMTSGTDTQYF.

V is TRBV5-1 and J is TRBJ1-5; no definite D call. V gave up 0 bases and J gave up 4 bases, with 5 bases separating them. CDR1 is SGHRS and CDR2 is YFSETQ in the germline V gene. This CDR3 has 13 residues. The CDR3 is CASSLDINQPQHF. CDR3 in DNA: TGCGCCAGCAGCTTGGACATTAATCAGCCCCAGCATTTT.

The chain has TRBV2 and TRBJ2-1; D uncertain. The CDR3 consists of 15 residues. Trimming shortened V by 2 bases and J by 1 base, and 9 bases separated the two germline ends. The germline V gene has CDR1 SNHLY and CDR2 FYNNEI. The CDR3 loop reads CASSEQEISYNEQFF. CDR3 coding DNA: TGTGCCAGCAGTGAACAGGAAATATCCTACAATGAGCAGTTCTTC. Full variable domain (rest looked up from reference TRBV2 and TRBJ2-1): EPEVTQTPSHQVTQMGQEVILRCVPISNHLYFYWYRQILGQKVEFLVSFYNNEISEKSEIFDDQFSVERPDGSNFTLKIRSTKLEDSAMYFCASSEQEISYNEQFFGPGTRLTVL.

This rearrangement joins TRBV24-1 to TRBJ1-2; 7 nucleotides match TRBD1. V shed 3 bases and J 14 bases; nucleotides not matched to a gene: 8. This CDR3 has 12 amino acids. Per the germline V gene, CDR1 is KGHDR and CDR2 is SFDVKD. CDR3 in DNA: TGTGCCACCAGTGATCCCCAACAGGGGATAACCTTC. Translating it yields CATSDPQQGITF.

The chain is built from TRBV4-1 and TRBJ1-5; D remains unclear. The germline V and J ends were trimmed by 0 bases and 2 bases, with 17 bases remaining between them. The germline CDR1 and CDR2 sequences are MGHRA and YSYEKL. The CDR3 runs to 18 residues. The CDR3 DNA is TGCGCCAGCAGCCAAGATTTGATCGGAGCGGATGGCAATCAGCCCCAGCATTTT. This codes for CASSQDLIGADGNQPQHF.

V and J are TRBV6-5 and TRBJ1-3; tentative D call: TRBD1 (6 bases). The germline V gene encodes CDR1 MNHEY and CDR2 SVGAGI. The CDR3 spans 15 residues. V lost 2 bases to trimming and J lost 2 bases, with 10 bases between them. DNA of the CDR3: TGTGCCAGCAGTTACGAGGGGGAGCCTGGAAACACCATATATTTT. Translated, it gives CASSYEGEPGNTIYF.

CDR3 sequence (DNA): TGTGCCAGCAGCTTTGGACAGGGGAAGGGAATTCGGAACACCGGGGAGCTGTTTTTT. Protein product: CASSFGQGKGIRNTGELFF. This sequence joins TRBV11-3 and TRBJ2-2; 9 bases line up with TRBD1. Unmatched junction bases numbered 12, after V lost 3 bases and J lost 1 base. CDR1 SGHNT and CDR2 YENEEA come from the germline V gene. This CDR3 has 19 residues. Drawing the rest from reference TRBV11-3 and TRBJ2-2, the complete variable domain is EAGVVQSPRYKIIEKKQPVAFWCNPISGHNTLYWYLQNLGQGPELLIRYENEEAVDDSQLPKDRFSAERLKGVDSTLKIQPAELGDSAVYLCASSFGQGKGIRNTGELFFGEGSRLTVL.

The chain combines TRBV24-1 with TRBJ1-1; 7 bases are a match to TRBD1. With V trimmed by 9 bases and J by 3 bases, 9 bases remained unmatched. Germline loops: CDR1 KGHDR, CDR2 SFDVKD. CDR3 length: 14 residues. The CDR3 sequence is CATASRGQDTEAFF. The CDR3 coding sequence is TGTGCCACCGCATCGAGGGGGCAAGACACTGAAGCTTTCTTT.

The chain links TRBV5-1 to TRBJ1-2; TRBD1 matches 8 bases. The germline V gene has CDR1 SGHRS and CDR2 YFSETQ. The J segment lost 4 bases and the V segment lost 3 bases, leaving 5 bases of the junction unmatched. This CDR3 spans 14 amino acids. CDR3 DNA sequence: TGCGCCAGCAGCTCGACAGGGGAACGCTATGGCTACACCTTC. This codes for CASSSTGERYGYTF. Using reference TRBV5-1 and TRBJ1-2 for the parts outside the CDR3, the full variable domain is KAGVTQTPRYLIKTRGQQVTLSCSPISGHRSVSWYQQTPGQGLQFLFEYFSETQRNKGNFPGRFSGRQFSNSRSEMNVSTLELGDSALYLCASSSTGERYGYTFGSGTRLTVV.

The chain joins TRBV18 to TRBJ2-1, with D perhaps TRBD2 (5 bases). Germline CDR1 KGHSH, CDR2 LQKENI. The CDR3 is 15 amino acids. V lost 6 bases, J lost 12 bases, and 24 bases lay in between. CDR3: CASSPTGSQALSQFF. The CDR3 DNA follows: TGTGCCAGCTCGCCTACGGGGTCTCAAGCCCTATCGCAGTTCTTC.

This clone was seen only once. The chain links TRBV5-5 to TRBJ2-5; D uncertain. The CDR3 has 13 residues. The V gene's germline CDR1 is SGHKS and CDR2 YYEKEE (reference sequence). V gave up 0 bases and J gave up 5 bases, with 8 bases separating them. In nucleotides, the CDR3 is TGTGCCAGCAGCTTGGTAGAGGAGGAGACCCAGTACTTC. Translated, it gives CASSLVEEETQYF.

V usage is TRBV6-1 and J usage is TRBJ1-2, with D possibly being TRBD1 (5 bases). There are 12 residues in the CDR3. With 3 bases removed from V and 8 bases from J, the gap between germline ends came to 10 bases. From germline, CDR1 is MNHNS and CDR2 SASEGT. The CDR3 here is CASSELGGGYTF. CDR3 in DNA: TGTGCCAGCAGTGAGCTCGGGGGGGGCTACACCTTC.

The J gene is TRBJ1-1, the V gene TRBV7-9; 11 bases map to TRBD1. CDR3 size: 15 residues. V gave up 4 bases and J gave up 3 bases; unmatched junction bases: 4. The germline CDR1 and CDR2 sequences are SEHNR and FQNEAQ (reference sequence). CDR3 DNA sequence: TGTGCCAGCAGCTCGGACAGGGGGCGCGACACTGAAGCTTTCTTT. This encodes CASSSDRGRDTEAFF. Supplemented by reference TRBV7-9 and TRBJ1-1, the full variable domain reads DTGVSQNPRHKITKRGQNVTFRCDPISEHNRLYWYRQTLGQGPEFLTYFQNEAQLEKSRLLSDRFSAERPKGSFSTLEIQRTEQGDSAMYLCASSSDRGRDTEAFFGQGTRLTVV.